Detailed here is one TCR beta chain. This sample is drawn from a study of blood T cell repertoires in COVID-19. Per the original data handling: Estimated nucleated cell counts came from reference gene primer amplification. Assay used: immunoSEQ multiplex PCR; TCRdb lists only in-frame clones, some missing. V, J and clone size derive from that table, while D and trimming were established from the DNA sequence. Of 150,000 to 200,000 clones in the sample, roughly 80% were seen once. J was trimmed by 2 bases and V by 5 bases; bases with no gene match: 2. The CDR3 consists of 14 residues. CDR1 and CDR2 from the germline V gene are SGDLS and YYNGEE. Donors in Cohort 3 who had recovered were those with two negative PCRs, healthcare professional clearance, or resolution of their symptoms.

Sequencing used PBMCs or T cells enriched from blood (not recorded which). The chain recombines TRBV9 with TRBJ1-2; 11 bases map to TRBD1. The source is a woman aged 45 to 65 who had recovered from COVID-19. The CDR3 region is CASRRTGGNYGYTF. CDR3 coding DNA: TGTGCCAGCAGGAGGACAGGGGGCAACTATGGCTACACCTTC.